This T cell receptor beta chain was found in a study of tumor-infiltrating lymphocytes in primary liver carcinoma. CDR3 length: 17 amino acids. Germline values: CDR1 MNHEY, CDR2 SVGEGT. Points on this clonotype: A read error is possible here, since a much larger clone lies one base away.

From about 490 ng of total RNA, TCR beta-specific cDNA was reverse-transcribed using a constant-region primer. Three-round nested multiplex PCR performed with slightly modified ARM-PCR produced the TCR beta libraries. Forward primers for TRBV1-TRBV30 and a C-beta reverse primer served the first two PCR rounds, at approximately 10 cycles each. TCRdb analysed the multiplex PCR reads with MiXCR anew, one entry per CDR3 protein. The repertoire holds roughly 70,000 distinct CDR3 sequences, around 64% seen once, with roughly 40% in the top ten. Joint extraction of RNA and DNA used roughly 20-33 mg of bulk tissue that was unsorted.

The receptor's source is a man aged 40-55 years with primary liver carcinoma and hepatitis B virus infection. The sequenced sample was liver tumor tissue from sampling region 4. Subset denoted: tumor region T4, right-lateral pole. The rearrangement uses TRBV6-2 or TRBV6-3 and TRBJ2-7; 12 nucleotides match TRBD2. CDR3 bases: TGTGCCTGCAGTTACGATGGGAGGACTAGCGGGATCTACGAGCAGTACTTC. This sequence encodes CACSYDGRTSGIYEQYF.